This T cell receptor beta chain was observed in a study of Ad26.COV2.S vaccination and SARS-CoV-2 variants. Study as a whole: Donor had been placed in the Ad26.COV2.S arm of the COV1001 trial.

The treatment here: some 20 received Ad26.COV2.S at low or high dose, single or two shots; several received placebo; per-sample allocation not given. Each sample was drawn 63 days after the first injection (of vaccine or placebo). Immunization relied on an Ad26 vector, which expressed Wuhan-strain SARS-CoV-2 spike. The table came from immunoSEQ multiplex PCR; TCRdb's copy has only in-frame clones and leaves some out. The sample shows about 260,000 clones, around 90% of them seen only once. As to this clone: Antigen unknown.

Notes on the study in general: For non-spike TCRs, breadth in vaccine recipients resembled that in placebo recipients. Total responses of T cells may have been underestimated by the analyses of TCR breadth and depth.

The starting material was peripheral blood, obtained in a trial of Ad26.COV2.S vaccine versus placebo. The receptor was isolated from a person between 18 and 65 years old who received the Ad26.COV2.S COVID-19 vaccine or a placebo.

CDR3 coding DNA: TGTGCCAGCAGCCGGGACAGGGCCCCAGATACGCAGTATTTT. The encoded protein is CASSRDRAPDTQYF. The V gene is TRBV6-4, the J gene TRBJ2-3; 9 bases map to TRBD1. CDR3 length: 14 amino acids. After removal of 6 bases from V and 4 bases from J, the junction contained 5 bases not matched to a gene. Germline-derived CDR1 and CDR2 are MRHNA and SNTAGT.